The 5 T cell receptor beta chains presented below share a single source sample, sequenced in a study of cytomegalovirus exposure and HLA in healthy donors. Primers for the PCR totalled 60 Vbeta and 13 Jbeta. Sequencing was performed with immunoSEQ multiplex PCR; in TCRdb, only in-frame clones are kept and a portion is missing. Of around 62,000 clones listed, more than 70% are singletons. Sequencing was performed on PBMCs. The receptors here all came from a man aged 35 to 55 in good health and CMV-seronegative.

The CDR3 nucleotides read TGTGCCAGCAGTCGACAATACGAGCAGTACTTC. Translation gives CASSRQYEQYF. V usage is TRBV7-9 and J usage is TRBJ2-5; D not resolved. TRBJ2-7 explains the end of the DNA better; the J call may be wrong. From germline, CDR1 is SEHNR and CDR2 FQNEAQ (reference sequence). The CDR3 has 11 residues.

The genes are TRBV5-6 and TRBJ1-1, with 9 bases identical to TRBD1. The CDR3 is made up of 17 amino acids. Germline V gene lookup returns CDR1 SGHDT and CDR2 YYEEEE. The trim removed 4 bases at V and 4 bases at J, leaving 14 bases unmatched. The CDR3 loop is CASSLVGQGRVGTEAFF. In nucleotides, the CDR3 is TGTGCCAGCAGCCTGGTGGGACAGGGCCGAGTAGGCACTGAAGCTTTCTTT. The full variable domain, rest sourced from reference TRBV5-6 and TRBJ1-1, is DAGVTQSPTHLIKTRGQQVTLRCSPKSGHDTVSWYQQALGQGPQFIFQYYEEEERQRGNFPDRFSGHQFPNYSSELNVNALLLGDSALYLCASSLVGQGRVGTEAFFGQGTRLTVV.

V gene TRBV18 combines with J gene TRBJ2-5; 7 bases fit TRBD1. V shed 5 bases and J 2 bases; nucleotides not matched to a gene: 5. This CDR3 has 14 residues. Germline values: CDR1 KGHSH, CDR2 LQKENI. CDR3 coding DNA: TGTGCCAGCTCAGGGGCAGGGGGTCAAGAGACCCAGTACTTC. Translating gives CASSGAGGQETQYF.

This clone has only one observation. The chain combines TRBV28 with TRBJ1-2; a weak D match, TRBD1 (6 bases). CDR1 and CDR2 from the germline V gene are MDHEN and SYDVKM. The CDR3 length is 16 residues. V gave up 2 bases and J gave up 6 bases, with 19 bases separating them. CDR3: CASSLVDPGESDGYTF. The CDR3 DNA is TGTGCCAGCAGTTTAGTTGACCCAGGGGAAAGCGATGGCTACACCTTC.

The rearrangement uses TRBV15 and TRBJ1-3; unclear D gene. In germline, CDR1 is LNHNV, CDR2 YYDKDF (reference sequence). V was cut by 1 base and J by 0 bases, with 13 bases left in between. The CDR3 is made up of 17 amino acids. As DNA, the CDR3 is TGTGCCACCAGCAGAGGGAGGGAGAAAGCCTCTGGAAACACCATATATTTT. As protein: CATSRGREKASGNTIYF.